This T cell receptor (beta chain) was obtained from a study of blood T cell repertoires in COVID-19. Study-level background: Researchers got acute and convalescent COVID-19 samples from the United States, Italy and Spain. Sources were T cells, B-cell-depleted T cells, or PBMCs; the material itself was cDNA or gDNA.

Per the original data handling: Estimation of nucleated cell counts was performed using reference gene primer amplification. TCRdb keeps only in-frame clones here, not all; method: immunoSEQ multiplex PCR. V, J and clone size are those of that table, while D and trimming were read from the DNA. Of over 120,000 clones in the sample, roughly 80% were seen once. The CDR3 consists of 16 residues. Germline-derived CDR1 and CDR2 are MDHEN and SYDVKM. V was clipped by 8 bases and J by 1 base, with 20 bases between them. The sample taken for sequencing was peripheral blood. This receptor was taken from a woman aged 50 to 65 with active or convalescent COVID-19. The chain combines TRBV28 with TRBJ1-1, with a possible D match to TRBD1 (5 bases). CDR3 sequence: CASDSLPGRGNTEAFF. The CDR3 bases are TGTGCCAGCGACAGTCTCCCGGGGAGGGGGAACACTGAAGCTTTCTTT.